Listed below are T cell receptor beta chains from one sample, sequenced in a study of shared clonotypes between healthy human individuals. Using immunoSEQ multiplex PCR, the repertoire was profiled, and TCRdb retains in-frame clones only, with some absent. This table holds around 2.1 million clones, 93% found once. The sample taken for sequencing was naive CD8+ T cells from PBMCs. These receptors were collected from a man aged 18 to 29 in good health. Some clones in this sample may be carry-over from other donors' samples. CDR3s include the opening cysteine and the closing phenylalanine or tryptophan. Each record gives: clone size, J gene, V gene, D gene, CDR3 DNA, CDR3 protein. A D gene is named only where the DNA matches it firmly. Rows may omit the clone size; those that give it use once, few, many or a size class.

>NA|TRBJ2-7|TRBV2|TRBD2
TGTGCCAGCAGTGGATTAAACTCGGGACTAGCGGGATACGAGCAGTACTTC
CASSGLNSGLAGYEQYF
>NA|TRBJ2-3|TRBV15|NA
TGTGCCACCAGCGGATCGAAGGCAGATACGCAGTATTTT
CATSGSKADTQYF
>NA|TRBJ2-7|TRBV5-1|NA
TGCGCCAGCAGCCTCCCAGGGAACGAGCAGTACTTC
CASSLPGNEQYF
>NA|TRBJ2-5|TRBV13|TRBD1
TGTGCCAGCAGCAAAGACAGGGGGTTCCAAGAGACCCAGTACTTC
CASSKDRGFQETQYF
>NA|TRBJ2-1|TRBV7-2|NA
TGTGCCAGCAGCGCCGGGTTCCTCCTATGGAATGAGCAGTTCTTC
CASSAGFLLWNEQFF
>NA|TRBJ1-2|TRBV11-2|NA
TGTGCCAGCAGTCACCCCGTCGAACTGGGGTATGGCTACACCTTC
CASSHPVELGYGYTF
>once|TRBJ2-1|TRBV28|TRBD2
TGTGCCAGCAATTTAGCGGGAGTAGGATCGGGGAATGAGCAGTTCTTC
CASNLAGVGSGNEQFF
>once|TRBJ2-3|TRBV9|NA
TGTGCCAGCAGCGTAGAGGTCTTAGGTACGCAGTATTTT
CASSVEVLGTQYF
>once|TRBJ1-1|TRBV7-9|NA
TGTGCCAGCAGCAGAGTACAAGGCACTGAAGCTTTCTTT
CASSRVQGTEAFF
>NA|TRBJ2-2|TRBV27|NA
TGTGCCAGCAGTTCCCGGACAATCCCGAACACCGGGGAGCTGTTTTTT
CASSSRTIPNTGELFF
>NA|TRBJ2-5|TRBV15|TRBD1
TGTGCCGCCCGGGACAGGGGCAAGGAGACCCAGTACTTC
CAARDRGKETQYF
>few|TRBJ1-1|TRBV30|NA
TGTGCCTGGACCATGTGGGGGATGGGGACTGAAGCTTTCTTT
CAWTMWGMGTEAFF
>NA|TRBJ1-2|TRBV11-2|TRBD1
TGTGCCAGCAGCTCGGACAGGGCCCTAAAGGGCTACACCTTC
CASSSDRALKGYTF
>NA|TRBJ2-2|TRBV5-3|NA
TGTGCCAGAAGCTTGGGCCTTCAGCACACCGGGGAGCTGTTTTTT
CARSLGLQHTGELFF
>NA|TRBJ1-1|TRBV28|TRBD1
TGTGCCAGCAGTTTTAAGACAGGGAGGACCTGGGAAGCTTTCTTT
CASSFKTGRTWEAFF
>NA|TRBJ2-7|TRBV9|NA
TGTGCCAGCAGCGGGAACCAAGCAGGATCAGGGTTTTACGAGCAGTACTTC
CASSGNQAGSGFYEQYF
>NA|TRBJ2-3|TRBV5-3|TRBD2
TGTGCCAGAAGCTTGGAGTCGGCGGGAGGCCCGGACACAGATACGCAGTATTTT
CARSLESAGGPDTDTQYF
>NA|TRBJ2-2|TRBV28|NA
TGTGCCAGCGGTAAGGGTGGAGATATAGCCGGGGAGCTGTTTTTT
CASGKGGDIAGELFF
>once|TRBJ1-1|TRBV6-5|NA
TGTGCCAGCAGCCCAAGGGCCGGCTCGAATGAAGCTTTCTTT
CASSPRAGSNEAFF
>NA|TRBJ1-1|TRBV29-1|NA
TGCAGCGTTGAAGTCATTTCGGCAGAAGCTTTCTTT
CSVEVISAEAFF
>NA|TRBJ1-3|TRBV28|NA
TGTGCCAGCACTAAAAGGGCCTCTGGAAACACCATATATTTT
CASTKRASGNTIYF
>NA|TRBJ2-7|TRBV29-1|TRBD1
TGCAGCGTGGGACAGGACTACGAGCAGTACTTC
CSVGQDYEQYF
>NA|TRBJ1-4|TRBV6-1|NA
TGTGCCAGCCTTTTCGTAGGACCCTTTAATGAAAAACTGTTTTTT
CASLFVGPFNEKLFF
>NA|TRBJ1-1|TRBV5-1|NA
TGCGCCAGCAGCTGGAGGACACCTAACACTGAAGCTTTCTTT
CASSWRTPNTEAFF